This T cell receptor (beta chain) is from a study of blood T cell repertoires in COVID-19. Across the whole study: Samples came from the United States, Italy and Spain, spanning acute and convalescent COVID-19. Sample material is recorded as cDNA or gDNA derived from T cells, B-cell-depleted T cells, or PBMCs.

Germline CDR1 is KGHDR and CDR2 is SFDVKD. V lost 5 bases and J 8 bases, leaving 14 bases between the germline ends. CDR3 length: 13 residues. Original analysis: Amplified reference gene primers provided the basis for estimating nucleated cell counts. Only in-frame clones appear in the TCRdb table, and some are missing; sequencing was by immunoSEQ multiplex PCR. V, J and clone size derive from that table, while D and trimming were established from the DNA sequence. The sample contains 250,000 or so clones, 89% of which appear only once. The sequenced sample consisted of peripheral blood. The chain has TRBV24-1 and TRBJ1-2, with TRBD1 as a possible D gene (6 bases). This receptor was taken from a woman aged 40-49 years who had recovered from COVID-19. CDR3: CATSAGQISGYTF. CDR3 nucleotide sequence: TGTGCCACCAGTGCGGGACAAATATCCGGCTACACCTTC.